A selection of T cell receptor beta chains follows, all from one sample in a study of blood T cells in healthy people across ages. One entry per CDR3 protein, called by TCRdb with MiXCR from the 5' RACE reads. The data hold under 1,100,000 distinct CDR3 sequences, with around 27% observed a single time. The same data also went into a second study, on T cells of mothers and their children.

The source material was blood. These receptors all stem from a girl aged 2 to 9 in good health. Both conserved end residues are part of each CDR3.

cdr3_length j_call v_call cdr3_aa
16 NA TRBV13 CASSLRQGAGTHEQFF
12 TRBJ1-1 TRBV29-1 CSAKRQGPEAFF
16 TRBJ1-2 TRBV11-3 CASGDFREGTNYGYTF
14 TRBJ2-3 TRBV29-1 CSVGERQGTDTQYF
16 TRBJ2-7 TRBV29-1 CSAIPRVWISSYEQYF
12 TRBJ1-1 TRBV6-6 CASSYPQNEAFF
15 TRBJ2-5 TRBV7-2 CASSLAGQNQETQYF
17 TRBJ2-1 TRBV28 CASSSTFAGHHYNEQFF
13 TRBJ2-7 TRBV20-1 CSAPGTGDYEQYF
18 TRBJ2-1 TRBV7-2 CASSFLSMLASSYNEQFF
14 NA TRBV27 CTSSLDARGNEQYF
14 TRBJ2-6 TRBV18 CASQKESGANVLTF
15 TRBJ2-7 TRBV7-9 CASSPQGASSYEQYF
12 TRBJ2-2 TRBV6-1 CASGGYAGELFF
12 TRBJ2-5 TRBV6-2/TRBV6-3 CASSDTWETQYF
13 TRBJ2-4 TRBV28 CASSLRGKNIQYF
14 TRBJ2-3 TRBV6-5 CASTSEMTTDTQYF
15 NA TRBV19 CASSPTRTRTNEQFF
14 TRBJ1-2 TRBV29-1 CSVEGSLDANGYTF
17 NA TRBV11-2 CASSLRTSGGEGDEQYF
14 TRBJ1-2 TRBV27 CASSQDRGIYGYTF
13 NA TRBV6-5 CASIGGSRGEQFF
14 TRBJ2-3 TRBV11-2 CAGSPREFSDTQYF
13 TRBJ2-5 TRBV3-1 CASESPTEETQYF
13 TRBJ2-3 TRBV27 CASSLLSSNTQYF
15 TRBJ2-1 TRBV27 CASNSGYSSYNEQFF
16 TRBJ1-6 TRBV10-3 CAISERLEGDNSPLHF
14 TRBJ1-2 TRBV7-2 CASSLDGSIYGYTF
17 TRBJ1-5 TRBV7-3 CASSLGVGAALNQPQHF
16 TRBJ2-1 TRBV2 CASKVDGRATYNEQFF
17 TRBJ2-5 TRBV5-1 CASSLGLARAYQETQYF
13 TRBJ1-1 TRBV29-1 CTPAGRRNTEAFF
12 TRBJ1-4 TRBV29-1 CSVAAGREKLFF
15 TRBJ2-1 TRBV7-2 CASSPSGSLYNEQFF
14 TRBJ2-1 TRBV28 CASSSPGIVNEQFF
15 TRBJ2-5 TRBV7-2 CASSLAGSARETQYF
13 TRBJ1-2 TRBV7-9 CASSLGRIYGYTF
16 TRBJ2-7 TRBV5-1 CASSLTGAPSSYEQYF
14 TRBJ1-2 TRBV24-1 CATSDRSTGDGYTF
22 TRBJ2-3 TRBV7-8 CASSLVGPAGPVSLSSTDTQYF
15 TRBJ2-7 TRBV28 CASNLGDGELYEQYF
13 TRBJ2-3 TRBV10-3 CAIRGTGADTQYF
12 TRBJ2-7 TRBV29-1 CSALASSYEQYF
16 TRBJ2-3 TRBV4-1 CASSQGGAGVLDTQYF
14 NA TRBV7-2 CACSVSSERNEQFF
13 NA TRBV27 CASRLGLGSEQYF
12 TRBJ2-5 TRBV29-1 CSVRASGGTQYF
14 TRBJ2-5 TRBV7-9 CASSSGGAEETQYF
15 TRBJ2-3 TRBV7-9 CASSLETGRGDTQYF
12 TRBJ2-7 TRBV28 CASRGMTYEQYF
14 TRBJ2-7 TRBV21-1 CASSKGTGVYEQYF
15 TRBJ2-2 TRBV2 CASSGTGGTSGELFF
18 TRBJ2-6 TRBV7-9 CASSFRDRGFGGANVLTF
11 TRBJ2-5 TRBV20-1 CSARFRETQYF
15 TRBJ2-3 TRBV12-3/TRBV12-4 CASSLGQGASDTQYF
14 TRBJ1-1 TRBV5-1 CASSIIGRGTEAFF
14 TRBJ2-7 TRBV29-1 CSVDEGQGYGEQYF
19 TRBJ2-1 TRBV7-3 CASSLLTGLAGSSYNEQFF